The clone carrying this TCR beta chain was recorded many times. Its cognate antigen is unknown. The germline V and J ends were trimmed by 3 bases and 5 bases, with 14 bases remaining between them. This CDR3 has 15 amino acids. This sample is drawn from a study of CD8 T cells in ankylosing spondylitis. The study, taken as a whole, reports: Reactive arthritis synovial fluid and blood were previously reported to contain some motif variants. Ankylosing spondylitis blood appeared to carry a characteristic TCR beta motif of several highly homologous variants. Reported data indicate significant enrichment of disease-linked clones within matched ankylosing spondylitis synovial fluid. Clones that were linked to disease were CD8+ and were relatively rare in peripheral blood.

Construction of TCR beta libraries was performed using quantitative 5'-RACE with molecular barcodes. TCRdb independently ran MiXCR on the 5' RACE reads; one entry per CDR3 protein. The data show under 950,000 distinct CDR3 sequences, roughly 20% seen once. What was sequenced was blood, either unsorted or a sorted T cell fraction (not recorded which). V is TRBV12-3 or TRBV12-4 and J is TRBJ1-5, with no clear D. This receptor was taken from a male donor with ankylosing spondylitis. The CDR3 loop is CASSFGGPWDQPQHF. DNA for the CDR3: TGTGCCAGCAGTTTTGGCGGCCCGTGGGATCAGCCCCAGCATTTT.